This T cell receptor (beta chain) appears in the sequencing data of a study of technical replicates of blood from a few donors. Germline assignment: CDR1 MNHEY and CDR2 SVGAGI. CDR3 length: 12 amino acids. V lost 7 bases, J lost 2 bases, and 9 bases lay in between. This clone occurred once. Libraries were prepared by immunoSEQ multiplex PCR; TCRdb keeps only in-frame clonotypes and omits some of them. The sample includes 62,000 or so clones, more than 75% of them seen just once. The clonotype originates from a human donor in good health. Some clones in this sample may be carry-over from other donors' samples. What was sequenced was PBMCs. The chain carries TRBV6-5 and TRBJ2-7, with D maybe TRBD1 (5 bases). This CDR3 reads CASIDSTYEQYF. As DNA, the CDR3 is TGTGCCAGCATCGACAGCACCTACGAGCAGTACTTC.